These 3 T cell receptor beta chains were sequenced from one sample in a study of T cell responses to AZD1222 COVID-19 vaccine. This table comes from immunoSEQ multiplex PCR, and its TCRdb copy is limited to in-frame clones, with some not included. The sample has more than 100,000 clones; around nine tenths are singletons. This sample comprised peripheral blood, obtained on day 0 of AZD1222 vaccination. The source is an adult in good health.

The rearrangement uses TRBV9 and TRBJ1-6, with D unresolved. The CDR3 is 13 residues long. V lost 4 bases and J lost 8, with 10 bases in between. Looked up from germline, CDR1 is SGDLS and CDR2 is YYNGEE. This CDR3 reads CASSTTTDSPLHF. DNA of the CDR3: TGTGCCAGCAGCACTACTACAGATTCACCCCTCCACTTT.

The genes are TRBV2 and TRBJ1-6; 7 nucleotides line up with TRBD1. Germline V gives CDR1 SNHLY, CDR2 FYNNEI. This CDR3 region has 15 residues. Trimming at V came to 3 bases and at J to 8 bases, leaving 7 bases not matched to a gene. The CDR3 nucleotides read TGTGCCAGCAGTGATAGGGGGCCTCTTTATTCACCCCTCCACTTT. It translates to CASSDRGPLYSPLHF.

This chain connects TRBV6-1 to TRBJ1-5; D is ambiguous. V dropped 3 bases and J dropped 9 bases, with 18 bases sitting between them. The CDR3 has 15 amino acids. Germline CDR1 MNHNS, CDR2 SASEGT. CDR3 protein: CASSDPRRVEGPQHF. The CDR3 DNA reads TGTGCCAGCAGTGACCCCCGTAGGGTCGAAGGGCCCCAGCATTTT.